These 15 T cell receptor beta chains originate from one sample sequenced in a study of shared clonotypes between healthy human individuals. Profiled with immunoSEQ multiplex PCR; TCRdb holds only in-frame clones, not every one. The sample holds 2,500,000 or so clones, 92% seen once. The sequenced material came from naive CD4+ T cells from PBMCs. Subset reported: CD45RA+ positively selected. Receptor source: a man aged 18 to 29 in good health. Some clones in this sample may be carry-over from other donors' samples.

V gene TRBV6-6 combines with J gene TRBJ1-4, with D possibly matching TRBD1 (5 bases). Trimming stripped 2 bases from V and 5 bases from J, with 15 bases between. The germline V gene encodes CDR1 MNHNY and CDR2 SVGAGI (reference sequence). The CDR3 is 16 residues long. CDR3 DNA sequence: TGTGCCAGCAGTTACCATCCCGGGACTGTAAATGAAAAACTGTTTTTT. This translates into CASSYHPGTVNEKLFF.

In DNA form, the CDR3 reads TGTGCCAGCTCTTCCGGACAGGGGGCTTTTACTGAAGCTTTCTTT. It specifies CASSSGQGAFTEAFF. The chain carries TRBV2 and TRBJ1-1, with 11 bases aligning to TRBD1. V shed 8 bases and J 5 bases; nucleotides not matched to a gene: 10. Germline-derived CDR1 and CDR2 are SNHLY and FYNNEI. This CDR3 has 15 amino acids.

The chain recombines TRBV27 with TRBJ1-4; 10 bases match TRBD1. V lost 3 bases, J lost 6 bases, and 7 bases stayed unmatched. Germline V gene sequence: CDR1 MNHEY, CDR2 SMNVEV (reference sequence). The CDR3 has 16 residues. The CDR3 loop is CASSLVSGTGDEKLFF. CDR3 DNA sequence: TGTGCCAGCAGTTTGGTCTCCGGGACAGGGGATGAAAAACTGTTTTTT.

The chain recombines TRBV29-1 with TRBJ2-3; possible D gene TRBD2, 6 bases. The CDR3 runs 15 residues. V lost 4 bases to trimming and J lost 4 bases, with 18 bases between them. Germline V gene lookup returns CDR1 SQVTM and CDR2 ANQGSEA. In DNA, the CDR3 is TGCAGCGTTGGAGGCTTGCGGGGATTGGCAGATACGCAGTATTTT. It codes for CSVGGLRGLADTQYF.

This chain links TRBV4-1 with TRBJ2-3, with D possibly being TRBD2 (6 bases). CDR3 size: 16 residues. The V and J ends lost 0 bases and 1 base respectively, with 11 bases between them. The germline CDR1 and CDR2 sequences are MGHRA and YSYEKL. CDR3 amino acids: CASSQDGVAGTDTQYF. In DNA form, the CDR3 reads TGCGCCAGCAGCCAAGATGGGGTAGCGGGCACAGATACGCAGTATTTT.

The chain combines TRBV5-1 with TRBJ2-7; the D gene is possibly TRBD1 (6 bases). Germline lookup yields CDR1 SGHRS and CDR2 YFSETQ. Trimming cost V 4 bases and J 5 bases, with 7 bases left between them. CDR3 length: 11 amino acids. CDR3 DNA sequence: TGCGCCAGCAGCGACAGGCACGAGCAGTACTTC. This sequence encodes CASSDRHEQYF.

The chain has TRBV27 and TRBJ1-2; 10 bases match TRBD1. This CDR3 has 17 amino acids. CDR1 and CDR2 (germline): MNHEY, SMNVEV (reference sequence). Germline trimming cut 6 bases from V and 4 bases from J; bases unmatched to any gene: 14. The CDR3 DNA reads as TGTGCCAGCAGCCCTTTCAAAGTGGGACAGGGGCTCTATGGCTACACCTTC. Translation: CASSPFKVGQGLYGYTF.

The chain employs TRBV27 and TRBJ1-4, with no clear D. Germline V gene data show CDR1 as MNHEY and CDR2 as SMNVEV (reference sequence). The ends were cut back, 9 bases at V and 5 bases at J, with 10 bases in the middle. The CDR3 extends over 12 amino acids. CDR3 in amino acids: CASKTGNEKLFF. CDR3 DNA sequence: TGTGCCAGTAAGACTGGGAATGAAAAACTGTTTTTT.

This clone has a single count. The CDR3 DNA follows: TGCGCCAGCAGCCTGGACAGCTATAATAGCAATCAGCCCCAGCATTTT. Encoded protein: CASSLDSYNSNQPQHF. This chain connects TRBV4-1 to TRBJ1-5; a possible D gene is TRBD1 (6 bases). V was cut by 4 bases and J by 0 bases, with 13 bases left in between. The CDR3 sequence is 16 residues long. Germline V gene lookup returns CDR1 MGHRA and CDR2 YSYEKL.

The CDR3 loop is CASRIGAPSDYTF. CDR3 bases: TGTGCCAGCAGAATTGGAGCCCCGTCGGACTACACCTTC. The chain combines TRBV6-1 with TRBJ1-2; no clear D gene. Between the trimmed V and J ends, which lost 6 bases and 10 bases, there was a span of 18 bases. Per germline, CDR1 MNHNS and CDR2 SASEGT. The CDR3 is 13 residues long.

This clone was found once. The V and J genes are TRBV29-1 and TRBJ2-5; D is perhaps TRBD1 (5 bases). Deletions cut 1 base from V and 4 bases from J, with 13 bases between. The CDR3 covers 14 residues. Germline V gene data show CDR1 as SQVTM and CDR2 as ANQGSEA. In DNA, the CDR3 is TGCAGCGTTGAAGGAGCAGGGTTTCGAGAGACCCAGTACTTC. It encodes CSVEGAGFRETQYF.

Here the CDR3 DNA reads TGTGCCAGCAGCTTTACAGATTCTTATGGCTACACCTTC. Translated, it gives CASSFTDSYGYTF. The chain is built from TRBV5-4 and TRBJ1-2; D is ambiguous. CDR1 and CDR2 (germline): SGHNT, YYREEE (reference sequence). CDR3 length: 13 amino acids. V lost 2 bases and J 5 bases, leaving 10 bases between the germline ends.

The J gene is TRBJ1-4, the V gene TRBV7-8, with D hard to call. The CDR3 extends over 14 amino acids. Trimming left V 5 bases short and J 8 bases short, with 15 bases between. Germline CDR1 reads SGHVS; CDR2 reads FQNEAQ. The CDR3 spells CASSPSRSGEKLFF. CDR3 sequence (DNA): TGTGCCAGCAGCCCCTCTCGGTCGGGCGAAAAACTGTTTTTT.

The chain carries TRBV29-1 and TRBJ2-1; D is unclear. The CDR3 length is 10 residues. V was cut by 7 bases and J by 12 bases, with 13 bases left in between. Per germline, CDR1 SQVTM and CDR2 ANQGSEA. The CDR3 is CSGYDTVQFF. As DNA, the CDR3 is TGCAGCGGGTACGACACGGTGCAGTTCTTC.

V is TRBV5-1 and J is TRBJ2-7; TRBD1 is a possible D gene (6 bases). Germline V lookup: CDR1 SGHRS, CDR2 YFSETQ. The germline V and J ends were trimmed by 1 base and 6 bases, with 29 bases remaining between them. The CDR3 length is 19 residues. The CDR3, as DNA: TGCGCCAGCAGCTTGAGATCTGCAGGGGCTCGTACGGGCCGGGTCGAGCAGTACTTC. Translation gives CASSLRSAGARTGRVEQYF.